These 27 T cell receptor beta chains were sequenced from one sample in a study of cytomegalovirus exposure and HLA in healthy donors. The PCR ran on 60 Vbeta and 13 Jbeta primers. The protocol was immunoSEQ multiplex PCR, while the TCRdb copy is restricted to in-frame clones and leaves out a portion. The table includes about 140,000 clones, roughly 80% detected once. The material sequenced was PBMCs. The receptors shown here come from a man aged 35 to 55 in good health and CMV-seronegative.

The gene calls are TRBV15 and TRBJ1-6; 10 bases align to TRBD1. The V segment lost 3 bases and the J segment 6 bases; nucleotides outside the gene matches: 5. CDR1 and CDR2 (germline): LNHNV, YYDKDF (reference sequence). The CDR3 loop spans 16 amino acids. The CDR3, as DNA: TGTGCCACCAGCAGTAGACAGGGGGCTTTTAATTCACCCCTCCACTTT. Translation gives CATSSRQGAFNSPLHF.

The rearrangement uses TRBV10-2 and TRBJ1-2; maybe TRBD1 (5 bases). The V end was cut by 6 bases, the J end by 5 bases, with 16 bases between. The germline CDR1 and CDR2 sequences are WSHSY and SAAADI. The CDR3 has 14 residues. The CDR3 loop is CASSDPGGVYGYTF. The CDR3, as DNA: TGCGCCAGCAGCGACCCGGGAGGGGTTTATGGCTACACCTTC.

The chain couples TRBV9 to TRBJ2-7; 7 bases agree with TRBD1. Trimming removed 4 bases from V and 1 base from J; junction bases left unmatched: 5. There are 14 residues in the CDR3. CDR1 SGDLS and CDR2 YYNGEE come from the germline V gene. CDR3 sequence (DNA): TGTGCCAGCAGCCCTCGGGACAGTTCCTACGAGCAGTACTTC. Protein: CASSPRDSSYEQYF.

The CDR3 spells CASSFQRGGDYNEQYF. In DNA, the CDR3 is TGTGCCAGCAGCTTCCAGCGGGGGGGCGATTACAACGAGCAGTACTTC. The V call is TRBV5-4, the J call TRBJ2-7; 10 bases are shared with TRBD2. The V segment lost 2 bases and the J segment 5 bases; nucleotides outside the gene matches: 10. The CDR3 totals 16 residues. The germline V gene has CDR1 SGHNT and CDR2 YYREEE (reference sequence).

V and J are TRBV6-6 and TRBJ1-1; 8 bases line up with TRBD1. V was pared by 5 bases and J by 10 bases, with 12 bases of the junction left unmatched. From germline, CDR1 is MNHNY and CDR2 SVGAGI (reference sequence). The CDR3 spans 14 residues. This chain's CDR3 is CASSKGPGQGGAFF. CDR3 nucleotide sequence: TGTGCCAGCAGTAAGGGTCCTGGACAGGGAGGAGCTTTCTTT.

The chain has TRBV7-3 and TRBJ1-6, with D uncertain. Germline V gene data show CDR1 as SGHTA and CDR2 as FQGTGA. The V end lost 2 bases, the J end lost 7 bases, and 9 bases lay between the germline ends. The CDR3 has 14 amino acids. The CDR3 DNA reads as TGTGCCAGCAGCTTACGGTTCGGGAATTCACCCCTCCACTTT. Residues: CASSLRFGNSPLHF.

This clone was seen only a few times. The V gene is TRBV7-9, the J gene TRBJ1-1, with D uncertain. The V and J ends lost 4 bases and 4 bases respectively, with 13 bases between them. The CDR3 is 14 amino acids. Germline V gives CDR1 SEHNR, CDR2 FQNEAQ (reference sequence). The CDR3 loop reads CASSSGVFGTEAFF. CDR3 in DNA: TGTGCCAGCAGCTCCGGGGTTTTCGGCACTGAAGCTTTCTTT.

The J gene is TRBJ1-6, the V gene TRBV27, with TRBD1 identical over 11 bases. The germline V gene encodes CDR1 MNHEY and CDR2 SMNVEV (reference sequence). Unmatched junction bases numbered 9, after V lost 5 bases and J lost 9 bases. The CDR3 spans 16 residues. The CDR3 bases are TGTGCCAGCAGTCCACGGACAGGGGGCATATCTTCACCCCTCCACTTT. It yields the protein CASSPRTGGISSPLHF.

J is TRBJ1-5 and V is TRBV18, with a possible D match to TRBD1 (5 bases). Germline assignment: CDR1 KGHSH and CDR2 LQKENI. The V and J ends lost 1 base and 2 bases respectively, with 21 bases between them. The CDR3 totals 19 residues. DNA for the CDR3: TGTGCCAGCTCACCACGTTCGTCCTCGGCAGGGTGGGGCAATCAGCCCCAGCATTTT. This codes for CASSPRSSSAGWGNQPQHF.

The chain joins TRBV21-1 to TRBJ2-5; the table's D call of TRBD1 was not tested on the DNA. TRBV21-1 is a recognized pseudogene. CDR3 length: 15 amino acids. This CDR3 reads CASSNGPAGVETQYF. For the CDR3, the DNA is TGTGCCAGCAGCAACGGCCCGGCAGGGGTAGAGACCCAGTACTTC.

This chain links TRBV10-3 with TRBJ2-3; 9 bases line up with TRBD1. The CDR3 length is 17 residues. V shed 10 bases, J shed 5 bases, and the junction held 19 bases outside the gene matches. CDR1 is ENHRY, CDR2 SYGVKD, per germline. The CDR3 loop is CASHATSDRGSGDTQYF. As DNA, the CDR3 is TGTGCCAGCCACGCAACTTCCGACAGGGGGTCCGGAGATACGCAGTATTTT.

CDR3 loop: CASRSAGANFGEKLFF. DNA of the CDR3: TGTGCCAGCAGATCCGCGGGGGCCAATTTTGGTGAAAAACTGTTTTTT. The chain joins TRBV2 to TRBJ1-4; the D gene is possibly TRBD1 (6 bases). Germline CDR1 SNHLY, CDR2 FYNNEI. Trimming took off 6 bases at V and 7 bases at J, with 21 bases between the two ends. The CDR3 extends over 16 amino acids.

This chain links TRBV7-3 with TRBJ2-1; the D gene is possibly TRBD1 (5 bases). CDR1 and CDR2 (germline): SGHTA, FQGTGA. Between the trimmed V and J ends, which lost 1 base and 10 bases, there was a span of 11 bases. The CDR3 is 13 amino acids. The chain's CDR3 is CASSLSDSVEQFF. CDR3 sequence (DNA): TGTGCCAGCAGCTTAAGTGACAGTGTAGAGCAGTTCTTC.

V and J are TRBV21-1 and TRBJ1-1; the listed D gene, TRBD1, was not tested against the DNA. TRBV21-1 is assigned pseudogene status. CDR3 length equals 12 residues. The CDR3 region is CASPTGDTEAFF. DNA for the CDR3: TGTGCCAGCCCTACAGGTGACACTGAAGCTTTCTTT.

This CDR3 reads CASSYGALFGCEAFF. CDR3 DNA sequence: TGTGCCAGCAGTTACGGGGCCCTTTTTGGCTGTGAAGCTTTCTTT. The chain combines TRBV6-5 with TRBJ1-1; D may be TRBD1 (5 bases). Germline CDR1 is MNHEY and CDR2 is SVGAGI. This CDR3 has 15 amino acids. V gave up 2 bases and J gave up 7 bases, with 17 bases separating them.

This clone appeared a few times. The genes are TRBV5-5 and TRBJ2-7; no clear D. The CDR3 length is 13 residues. The V gene lost 0 bases and the J gene lost 6 bases, with 10 bases spanning the gap. Germline loops: CDR1 SGHKS, CDR2 YYEKEE (reference sequence). The CDR3 DNA is TGTGCCAGCAGCTTGGATCTTTCGGGCGAGCAGTACTTC. Encoded protein: CASSLDLSGEQYF.

V usage is TRBV10-2 and J usage is TRBJ1-1, with D perhaps matching TRBD1 (5 bases). The germline CDR1 and CDR2 sequences are WSHSY and SAAADI. This CDR3 has 11 residues. V was trimmed by 4 bases and J by 8 bases, leaving 8 bases between them. Here the CDR3 DNA reads TGCGCCAGCAGTGGCAGGACAGAAGCTTTCTTT. The encoded protein is CASSGRTEAFF.

The chain employs TRBV4-1 and TRBJ1-1; the match to TRBD1 covers 8 bases. The junction had 6 bases not matched to a gene; V was cut back by 0 bases and J by 9 bases. This CDR3 is built from 14 residues. Germline values: CDR1 MGHRA, CDR2 YSYEKL. The CDR3 sequence: CASSQDSGRGQAFF. The CDR3, as DNA: TGCGCCAGCAGCCAAGATTCGGGCAGGGGGCAAGCTTTCTTT.

V usage is TRBV2 and J usage is TRBJ2-3; TRBD1 matches at 7 bases. V was pared by 6 bases and J by 1 base, with 1 base of the junction left unmatched. Looked up from germline, CDR1 is SNHLY and CDR2 is FYNNEI. The CDR3 consists of 13 residues. The CDR3 bases are TGTGCCAGCAGCGGACAGGGCACAGATACGCAGTATTTT. Amino acid sequence: CASSGQGTDTQYF.

This sequence joins TRBV6-1 and TRBJ1-6; perhaps TRBD1 as D (5 bases). CDR1 MNHNS and CDR2 SASEGT come from the germline V gene. CDR3 length equals 11 residues. The germline V and J ends were trimmed by 6 bases and 14 bases, with 11 bases remaining between them. CDR3 amino acids: CASSGSGALHF. CDR3 coding DNA: TGTGCCAGCAGCGGGTCGGGGGCCCTCCACTTT.

This chain connects TRBV6-5 to TRBJ2-1; D might be TRBD2 (6 bases). Germline V gene sequence: CDR1 MNHEY, CDR2 SVGAGI. V lost 8 bases and J lost 0, with 11 bases in between. The length of the CDR3 is 14 residues. CDR3 in amino acids: CASVAGNSYNEQFF. The CDR3 DNA reads as TGTGCCAGCGTCGCGGGGAACTCCTACAATGAGCAGTTCTTC.

This chain connects TRBV27 to TRBJ1-1; 7 bases are shared with TRBD1. CDR1 is MNHEY and CDR2 is SMNVEV in the germline V gene (reference sequence). CDR3 length: 15 residues. Trimming removed 4 bases from V and 4 bases from J; junction bases left unmatched: 9. The CDR3 nucleotides are TGTGCCAGCAGTTCAGAGACAGGGTTGGGCACTGAAGCTTTCTTT. It is translated as CASSSETGLGTEAFF.

V gene TRBV9 combines with J gene TRBJ1-5; TRBD1 might be the D (6 bases). V lost 4 bases, J lost 0 bases, and 11 bases lay in between. Germline CDR1 reads SGDLS; CDR2 reads YYNGEE. This CDR3 comprises 15 residues. The CDR3 nucleotides are TGTGCCAGCAGCCGGGGGGGACATAGCAATCAGCCCCAGCATTTT. Encoded protein: CASSRGGHSNQPQHF.

This chain uses TRBV7-9 with TRBJ1-1, with unresolved D. V lost 5 bases and J 11 bases, leaving 15 bases between the germline ends. This CDR3 has 12 residues. Germline CDR1 is SEHNR and CDR2 is FQNEAQ (reference sequence). CDR3 sequence (DNA): TGTGCCAGCAGCCCGGAGGACCCCTGGGCTTTCTTT. This codes for CASSPEDPWAFF. Variable domain in full (rest from reference TRBV7-9 and TRBJ1-1): DTGVSQNPRHKITKRGQNVTFRCDPISEHNRLYWYRQTLGQGPEFLTYFQNEAQLEKSRLLSDRFSAERPKGSFSTLEIQRTEQGDSAMYLCASSPEDPWAFFGQGTRLTVV.

The rearrangement joins TRBV28 to TRBJ2-7; 10 nucleotides agree with TRBD2. This CDR3 comprises 13 residues. V was clipped by 6 bases and J by 1 base; unmatched bases: 0. Germline loops: CDR1 MDHEN, CDR2 SYDVKM. The CDR3 protein is CASRTSGSYEQYF. The DNA of the CDR3 is TGTGCCAGCAGGACTAGCGGGTCCTACGAGCAGTACTTC.

V is TRBV7-6 and J is TRBJ1-4; D unresolved. CDR1 is SGHVS and CDR2 is FNYEAQ in the germline V gene. Trimming removed 1 base from V and 0 bases from J, with 12 bases in between. CDR3 length: 17 amino acids. The CDR3 DNA sequence: TGTGCCAGCAGCTTAGTACATCCCCTTGCAACTAATGAAAAACTGTTTTTT. Translating gives CASSLVHPLATNEKLFF.

This clone was recorded a few times. This chain joins TRBV6-5 and TRBJ2-6; TRBD2 is a possible D gene (6 bases). Trimming pared 0 bases from V and 4 bases from J, leaving 10 bases between. Germline assignment: CDR1 MNHEY and CDR2 SVGAGI. This CDR3 is 16 amino acids long. The CDR3 region has the DNA TGTGCCAGCAGTTACTCGCGGGGCTCCGGGGCCAACGTCCTGACTTTC. The encoded protein is CASSYSRGSGANVLTF.